The TCR beta chain described here comes from a study of T cells in Graves' hyperthyroidism and ophthalmopathy (dated by TCRdb to between 2018 and 2021). Some background on the complete study: Peripheral blood samples were taken at the time of initial diagnosis, prior to any treatment. TCR V-J signatures able to tell the groups apart were searched for in a discovery cohort of 90 to 100 patients, of whom 43 had Graves' ophthalmopathy and about 60 had stable Graves' hyperthyroidism. Prospective prediction of ophthalmopathy was tested in an independent validation cohort of 18 hyperthyroidism patients and 15 to 17 patients who later progressed to ophthalmopathy. The roughly 94 discovery patients were randomly divided into training and test sets at a 7:3 ratio. In addition, the study compared T-cell repertoires in thyroid tissue and in blood from roughly six Graves' hyperthyroidism patients. Once sampling was done, hyperthyroidism patients were given methimazole at a starting dose of 30 mg daily, whereas ophthalmopathy patients were given high-dose intravenous methylprednisolone. The paper describes TCR Vbeta CDR3 sequencing of 135 peripheral blood samples, made up of fewer than 50 ophthalmopathy patients, 70 to 80 hyperthyroidism patients and roughly 17 progressor patients. Broad study findings and their caveats: In validation, the model predicted progression to ophthalmopathy with around 71% sensitivity and over 72% specificity, a median of about six months before onset. Most expanded thyroid clonotypes (frequency above 0.001) were also detected in blood, suggesting blood repertoires may reflect thyroid immune responses. No statistical method was used to fix the sample size in advance, and group allocation was not hidden from the investigators. A model built on a 13 V-J signature distinguished ophthalmopathy from stable hyperthyroidism, reaching 87.88% sensitivity and 81% to 83% specificity in cross-validation and 80%/75% in testing.

Stable Graves' hyperthyroidism was defined as no progression to ophthalmopathy during 18 months of follow-up. Hyperthyroidism patients were newly diagnosed, had a disease duration of under 2 months, and were aged 18 to 65 years. Exclusion was applied to patients with uncontrolled infections, other autoimmune diseases, pregnancy or lactation. Clinical symptoms, serum thyroxine and TRAb, thyroid ultrasound, and orbital computed tomography formed the basis for the diagnoses. Ficoll-Paque density gradient centrifugation was used to isolate PBMCs from 8.5 to 10 ml of fresh peripheral blood. Total RNA was extracted using Trizol reagent, and RNA quality was assessed on an Agilent 2100 Bioanalyzer. The CDR3 starts with the cysteine, ends with the phenylalanine, and has 16 residues. Just the 48-base CDR3 DNA is kept, in frame starting at base 1. Sequences MDHEN (CDR1) and SYDVKM (CDR2) are obtained from the germline V gene. Ends trimmed: V by 6 bases, J by 3 bases; bases unmatched to a gene: 11.

This clonotype was found many times. Which antigen it targets is not known. Base-call qualities are not available, and no considerably larger clone is one nucleotide away. TCR beta CDR3 regions were amplified from RNA transcripts. A first-round RT-PCR of the TCR CDR3 used the HTBI primer set with the Qiagen OneStep RT-PCR kit. Libraries were constructed in a second round of multiplex PCR, after which size selection and purification were carried out. Sequencing of the libraries was done on an Illumina HiSeq2000 using paired-end 100 bp reads. The paper's processing steps were these. SOAPnuke was used to process the raw data, throwing out any read that contained adapters or uncalled bases, had a mean Phred below 15, or lacked an exact constant-primer or identifier match. High-quality paired reads were merged with COPE v1.2.5, and unique nucleotide sequences were defined as clonotypes. MiTCR v1.1 was used to align the clonotypes against IMGT TRBV, TRBD and TRBJ reference segments. The analysis was restricted to V-J combinations with a frequency above 0.0001, which together covered 99.2% of the repertoires. A TCS score was defined as the ratio of F50 (clonal expansion) to E x V (chaos), with BLOSUM62-based TCRdist applied between CDR3 peptides within each V-J. Welch's t-statistics and random forest reduced around 550 V-J features to roughly 13, which were used in a naive Bayes classifier (R e1071). Through fastp at Q25 and MiXCR, TCRdb rebuilt clones from the public reads, retaining in-frame beta chains. When rows share a CDR3 protein, they turn into one entry using the most common DNA and genes. The authors' filters were not applied to this entry. Within this sample are 600,000 to 900,000 distinct CDR3 sequences, with roughly 15% of them counted one time only. The top ten constitute approximately 8% of the sample.

In this chain, TRBV28 is recombined with TRBJ1-1, with TRBD1 identical over 9 junction bases. This receptor was obtained from a man younger than 35 with Graves' hyperthyroidism. The sequencing input was blood. CDR3 sequence: CASSPGRGQGYTEAFF. The DNA is as follows: TGTGCCAGCAGCCCCGGTAGGGGACAGGGCTACACTGAAGCTTTCTTT.